Listed below are T cell receptor beta chains from one sample, sequenced in a study of CD8+CD57+ T cells in acquired aplastic anemia. TCRdb reprocessed the reads via MiXCR and lists one record per CDR3 protein. The profile shows over 150,000 distinct CDR3 sequences, roughly three fifths of them singletons. The sequencing input was sorted CD4+, CD8+, or CD8+CD57+ T cells (not recorded which) from PBMCs. These receptors were obtained from a human donor with aplastic anemia. Both conserved end residues are part of each CDR3. A D gene is named only where the DNA matches it firmly. Clone size is stated in some rows and not others, as once, few, many or a class when expanded.

j_call d_call clone_size v_call cdr3_nt cdr3_aa
TRBJ1-1 - few TRBV7-9 TGTGCCAGCAGGAACTTCCGGGGGGAGGGAGCTTTCTTT CASRNFRGEGAFF
TRBJ2-7 - many TRBV14 TGTGCCAGCAGCTCCTACTACGAGCAGTACTTC CASSSYYEQYF
TRBJ2-3 TRBD2 - TRBV5-4 TGTGCCAGCAGCTTGGCTAGCGGGAGGGCCGGTGGAACAGATACGCAGTATTTT CASSLASGRAGGTDTQYF
TRBJ1-6 TRBD1 - TRBV10-3 TGTGCCATCAGTTGGACAGGAGACATCAATAATTCACCCCTCCACTTT CAISWTGDINNSPLHF
TRBJ1-1 - - TRBV19 TGTGCCAGTAGTGGGGGATGGGCAGGGCGAGCCACTGAAGCTTTCTTT CASSGGWAGRATEAFF
TRBJ2-2 - - TRBV7-9 TGTGCCAGCAGCGCCAAGAACGGCGAGCTGTTTTTT CASSAKNGELFF
TRBJ2-7 - - TRBV20-1 TGCAGTGCTACTCTCGGGACAAACACCTACGAGCAGTACTTC CSATLGTNTYEQYF
TRBJ2-7 - few TRBV10-3 TGTGCCATCAGGTGGGCGAGAGACTACGAGCAGTACTTC CAIRWARDYEQYF
TRBJ2-7 - few TRBV10-3 TGTGCCATCATGAATGCGAACTACGAGCAGTACTTC CAIMNANYEQYF
TRBJ2-7 TRBD2 once TRBV9 TGTGCCAGCAGCGTGGGAGCGGGGGGAGGGCTAGCTTCCTACGAGCAGTACTTC CASSVGAGGGLASYEQYF
TRBJ1-2 - few TRBV7-2 TGTGCCAGCAGCTTACGCCCGGTCGGGGGGGCGCGGGAGTACACCTTC CASSLRPVGGAREYTF
TRBJ2-2 - many TRBV29-1 TGCAGCGGCGGGATCTACGGGGGGGAGCTGTTTTTT CSGGIYGGELFF
TRBJ1-5 - - TRBV2 TGTGCCAGCAGTGAAGACAGGGTCAATCAGCCCCAGCATTTT CASSEDRVNQPQHF
TRBJ2-1 TRBD1 - TRBV7-9 TGTGCCAGCAGCTTCGGACAGGGTTCAAGTGAGCAGTTCTTC CASSFGQGSSEQFF
TRBJ2-5 TRBD1 - TRBV10-3 TGTGCCATCAGTGAGACCACTAGGACAGGGGGCAAAGAGACCCAGTACTTC CAISETTRTGGKETQYF
TRBJ1-3 - - TRBV29-1 TGCAGCGTTGGACAGCTAACTGGAAACACCATATATTTT CSVGQLTGNTIYF
TRBJ1-1 - - TRBV5-1 TGTGCCAGCAGCTTAGGTAGGGGCACTGAAGCTTTCTTT CASSLGRGTEAFF
TRBJ2-7 TRBD2 - TRBV9 TGTGCCAGCAGCGTAGAGGCTAGCGGCACCTACGAGCAGTACTTC CASSVEASGTYEQYF
TRBJ2-1 - - TRBV10-1 TGCGCCAGCAGGGATCTCTGTGGGTATGAGCAGTTCTTC CASRDLCGYEQFF
TRBJ1-2 TRBD1 few TRBV20-1 TGCAGTGGCATGACAGGGCTCAACTATGGCTACACCTTC CSGMTGLNYGYTF
TRBJ2-1 - - TRBV19 TGTGCCAGTAGTATAGAGACCGGTTACAATGAGCAGTTCTTC CASSIETGYNEQFF
TRBJ1-1 - - TRBV12-3/TRBV12-4 TGTGCCAGCAGTTTGATCACAGGGACCACTGAAGCTTTCTTT CASSLITGTTEAFF
TRBJ1-2 TRBD1 - TRBV29-1 TGCAGCGTTGAAGATGGACAGGGTGATGGCTACACCTTC CSVEDGQGDGYTF
TRBJ2-1 - - TRBV20-1 TGCAGTGCTAGAGATTACGGCTACAATGAGCAGTTCTTC CSARDYGYNEQFF
TRBJ2-1 - - TRBV20-1 TGCAGTGCTAAAAGGAGTTTGGGGAGTGAGCAGTTCTTC CSAKRSLGSEQFF
TRBJ2-3 - once TRBV7-3 TGTGCCAGCAGCTTAACAGCCTACAATGAGCAGTATTTT CASSLTAYNEQYF
TRBJ2-2 - few TRBV12-3/TRBV12-4 TGTGCCAGCAGTTTTACCAGGGAATACGGGGAGCTGTTTTTT CASSFTREYGELFF
TRBJ2-5 TRBD1 once TRBV9 TGTGCCAGCAGCGGAGACAGGATACAGGGGATAGGAGAGACCCAGTACTTC CASSGDRIQGIGETQYF
TRBJ1-2 - - TRBV15 TGTGCCACCAGCAGAGATGAGCCAAGGCAAGGAGGCTACACCTTC CATSRDEPRQGGYTF
TRBJ2-3 - - TRBV9 TGTGCCAGCAGCGTAGTAGCGGACACAGATACGCAGTATTTT CASSVVADTDTQYF